This T cell receptor beta chain was captured in a study of blood T cell repertoires in COVID-19. Study background: Sites across the United States, Italy and Spain contributed samples from acute and convalescent COVID-19. PBMCs, B-cell-depleted T cells, or T cells provided the cDNA or gDNA that made up the material.

Per the study methods: Estimates of nucleated cell counts were drawn from the amplification of reference gene primers. Sequencing used immunoSEQ multiplex PCR; TCRdb keeps in-frame clones, though not all of them. V, J and clone size are those of that table, while D and trimming were read from the DNA. This sample has tens of thousands of clones; 88% occur once, and the top ten carry more than 1.5%. The CDR3 covers 14 residues. Germline V CDR1 and CDR2: GTSNPN, SVGIG (reference sequence). Germline trimming cut 2 bases from V and 4 bases from J; bases unmatched to any gene: 5. The sequencing input was peripheral blood. The TCR comes from an elderly woman with active or convalescent COVID-19. The genes are TRBV30 and TRBJ2-7; 10 bases fit TRBD1. CDR3 sequence: CAWSPDRGLYEQYF. The CDR3 coding sequence is TGTGCCTGGAGTCCAGACAGGGGGCTTTACGAGCAGTACTTC.